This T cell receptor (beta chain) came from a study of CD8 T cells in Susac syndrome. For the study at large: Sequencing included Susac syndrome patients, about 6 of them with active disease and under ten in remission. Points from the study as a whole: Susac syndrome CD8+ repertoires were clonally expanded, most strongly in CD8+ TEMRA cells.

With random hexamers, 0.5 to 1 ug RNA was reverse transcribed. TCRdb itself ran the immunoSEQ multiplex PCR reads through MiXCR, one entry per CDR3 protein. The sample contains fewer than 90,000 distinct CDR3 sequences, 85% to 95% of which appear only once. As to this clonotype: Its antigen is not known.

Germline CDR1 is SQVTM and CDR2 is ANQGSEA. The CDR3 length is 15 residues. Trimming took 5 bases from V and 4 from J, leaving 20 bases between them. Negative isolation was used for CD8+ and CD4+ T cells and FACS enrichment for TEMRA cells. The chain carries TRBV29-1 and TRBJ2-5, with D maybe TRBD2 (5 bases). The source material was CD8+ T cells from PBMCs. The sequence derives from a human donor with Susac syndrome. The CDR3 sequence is CSVLGLEMGVETQYF. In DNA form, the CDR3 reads TGCAGCGTTCTTGGACTGGAAATGGGTGTAGAGACCCAGTACTTC.